This T cell receptor beta chain was sequenced during a study of cytomegalovirus exposure and HLA in healthy donors. General observations from the study: In a later analysis, TCR association rates varied by HLA locus: DRB1 most, HLA-C fewest. The study designated fewer than 200 TCR beta chains cytomegalovirus-associated.

The CDR3 extends over 14 amino acids. Germline assignment: CDR1 SEHNR and CDR2 FQNEAQ (reference sequence). V lost 8 bases to trimming and J lost 3 bases, with 16 bases between them. This clone has just a few counts. The antigen is unknown. In the PCR, 60 Vbeta and 13 Jbeta primers were used. Only in-frame clones appear in the TCRdb table, and some are missing; sequencing was by immunoSEQ multiplex PCR. Here the sample spans 150,000 to 200,000 clones, roughly 79% being singletons. The chain carries TRBV7-9 and TRBJ2-5; D perhaps matches TRBD1 (6 bases). The sample taken for sequencing was PBMCs. The source of this sequence is a woman in her thirties or forties in good health and CMV-seronegative. The CDR3 nucleotides read TGTGCCAGCTTGGGGGCCAGGGTCGAAGAGACCCAGTACTTC. It yields the protein CASLGARVEETQYF.